This T cell receptor (beta chain) was captured by sequencing in a study of low-dose radiotherapy and immunotherapy resistance in tumors. In the study overall: Per fraction, Cohort 2 was given 1 Gy every two weeks, accumulating a total of 13 Gy over 26 weeks.

This clonotype was detected ten times or more. From germline, CDR1 is MDHEN and CDR2 SYDVKM. V dropped 1 base and J dropped 0 bases, with 10 bases sitting between them. The CDR3 sequence is 15 residues long. TRAV- and TRBV-specific primers, spanning alpha and beta chains, primed first-strand cDNA. PCR amplification of the TCRs was performed with Phusion for 15 to 25 PCR cycles, and it relied on a constant-region primer together with a V-primer adapter. After the mRNA was isolated, it was amplified using in vitro transcription. TCRdb re-derived calls from the reads in MiXCR, one entry per CDR3 protein. The table lists some 85,000 distinct CDR3 sequences, 15% to 20% of them singletons. Time point reported: before trial treatment.

The chain joins TRBV28 to TRBJ2-7, with no clear D. The sequence was obtained from a male donor with prostate cancer. The specimen was PBMCs, collected before treatment. The CDR3 nucleotides are TGTGCCAGCAGTTTATTGCGCCGGAGCTCCTACGAGCAGTACTTC. Protein: CASSLLRRSSYEQYF.